This T cell receptor beta chain was captured by sequencing in a study of blood T cell repertoires in COVID-19. Study-level information: Sites in the United States, Italy and Spain provided acute and convalescent COVID-19 samples. From T cells, B-cell-depleted T cells, or PBMCs came the material, which was cDNA or gDNA.

In the study's own analysis: Reference gene primer amplification gave estimated nucleated cell counts. Sequenced by immunoSEQ multiplex PCR; TCRdb stores in-frame clones only, minus some. That table supplies the V and J calls and clone size; D and trimming were determined from the DNA. The sample consists of around 57,000 clones, roughly 87% of them appearing once. After removal of 4 bases from V and 7 bases from J, the junction contained 3 bases not matched to a gene. The CDR3 has 13 residues. Germline assignment: CDR1 MNHEY and CDR2 SVGEGT. The TCR comes from a man over 45 with active COVID-19. The sample comprised peripheral blood. The V call is TRBV6-2 or TRBV6-3, the J call TRBJ1-5, with TRBD1 matching 8 bases. The CDR3 bases are TGTGCCAGCAGTTGGACAGGGTTACAGCCCCAGCATTTT. It specifies CASSWTGLQPQHF.